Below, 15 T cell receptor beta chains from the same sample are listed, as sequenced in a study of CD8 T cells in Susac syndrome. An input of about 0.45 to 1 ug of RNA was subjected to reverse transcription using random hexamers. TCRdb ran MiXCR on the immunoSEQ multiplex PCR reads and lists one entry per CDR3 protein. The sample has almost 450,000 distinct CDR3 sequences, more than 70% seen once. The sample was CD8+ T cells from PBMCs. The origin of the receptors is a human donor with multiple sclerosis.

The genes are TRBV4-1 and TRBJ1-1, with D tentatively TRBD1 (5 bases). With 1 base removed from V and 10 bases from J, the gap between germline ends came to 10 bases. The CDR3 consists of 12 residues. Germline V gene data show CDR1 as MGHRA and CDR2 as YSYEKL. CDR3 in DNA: TGCGCCAGCAGCCAAGTTGGGGGATCAGCTTTCTTT. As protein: CASSQVGGSAFF.

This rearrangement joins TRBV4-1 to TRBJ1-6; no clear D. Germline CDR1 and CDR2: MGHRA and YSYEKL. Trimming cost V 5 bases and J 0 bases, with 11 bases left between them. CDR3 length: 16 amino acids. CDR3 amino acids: CASSSSQSSYNSPLHF. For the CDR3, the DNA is TGCGCCAGCAGCTCATCGCAGAGCTCCTATAATTCACCCCTCCACTTT.

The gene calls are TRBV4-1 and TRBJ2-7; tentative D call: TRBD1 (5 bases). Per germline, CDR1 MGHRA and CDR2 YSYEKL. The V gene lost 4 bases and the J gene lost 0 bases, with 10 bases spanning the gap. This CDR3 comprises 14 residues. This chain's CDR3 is CASSLITGSYEQYF. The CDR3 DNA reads TGCGCCAGCAGCCTGATAACAGGCTCCTACGAGCAGTACTTC.

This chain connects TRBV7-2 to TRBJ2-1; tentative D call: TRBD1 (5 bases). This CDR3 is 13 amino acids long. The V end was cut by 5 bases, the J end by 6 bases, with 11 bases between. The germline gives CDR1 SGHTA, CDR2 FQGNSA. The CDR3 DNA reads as TGTGCCAGCAGCCCGGAAGGGGTCAATGAGCAGTTCTTC. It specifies CASSPEGVNEQFF.

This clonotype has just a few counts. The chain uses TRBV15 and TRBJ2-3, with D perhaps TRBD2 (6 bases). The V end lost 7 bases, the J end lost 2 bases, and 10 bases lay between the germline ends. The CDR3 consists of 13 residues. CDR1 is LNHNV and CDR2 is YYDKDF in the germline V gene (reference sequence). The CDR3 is CATTGLPTDTQYF. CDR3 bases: TGTGCCACCACTGGACTACCCACAGATACGCAGTATTTT.

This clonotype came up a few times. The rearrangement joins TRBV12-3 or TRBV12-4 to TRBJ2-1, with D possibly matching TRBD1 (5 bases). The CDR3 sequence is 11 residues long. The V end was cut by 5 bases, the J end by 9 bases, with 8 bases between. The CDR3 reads CASSPGFEQFF. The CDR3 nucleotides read TGTGCCAGCAGTCCAGGGTTTGAGCAGTTCTTC.

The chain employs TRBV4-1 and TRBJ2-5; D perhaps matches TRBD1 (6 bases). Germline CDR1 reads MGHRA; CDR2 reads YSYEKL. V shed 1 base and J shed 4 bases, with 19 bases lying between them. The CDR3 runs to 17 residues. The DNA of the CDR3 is TGCGCCAGCAGCCAAGTGGGTCCCGAACAGGGCCTAGAGACCCAGTACTTC. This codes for CASSQVGPEQGLETQYF.

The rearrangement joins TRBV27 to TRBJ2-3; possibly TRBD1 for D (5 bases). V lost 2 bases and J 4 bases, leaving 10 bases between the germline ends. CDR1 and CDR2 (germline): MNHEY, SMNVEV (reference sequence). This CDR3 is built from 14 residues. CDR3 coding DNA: TGTGCCAGCAGTTTACAAAGGGGCGCAGATACGCAGTATTTT. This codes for CASSLQRGADTQYF.

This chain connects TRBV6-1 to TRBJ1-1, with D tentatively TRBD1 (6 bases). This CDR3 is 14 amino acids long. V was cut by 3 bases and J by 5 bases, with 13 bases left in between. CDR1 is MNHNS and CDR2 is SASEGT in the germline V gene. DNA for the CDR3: TGTGCCAGCAGTGATGTTCGGGGGCTTACTGAAGCTTTCTTT. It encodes CASSDVRGLTEAFF.

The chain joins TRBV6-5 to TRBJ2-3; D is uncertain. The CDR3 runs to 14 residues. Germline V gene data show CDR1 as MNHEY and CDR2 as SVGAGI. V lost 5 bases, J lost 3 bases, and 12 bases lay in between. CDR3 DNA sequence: TGTGCCAGCAGTCAGTATGGACGGACAGATACGCAGTATTTT. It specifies CASSQYGRTDTQYF.

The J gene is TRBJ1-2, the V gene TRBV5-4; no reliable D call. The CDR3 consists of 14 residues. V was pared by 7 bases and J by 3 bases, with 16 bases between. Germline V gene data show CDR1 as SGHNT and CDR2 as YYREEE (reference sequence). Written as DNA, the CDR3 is TGTGCCAGCCGGGCGGGGAATGAGGACTATGGCTACACCTTC. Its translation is CASRAGNEDYGYTF.

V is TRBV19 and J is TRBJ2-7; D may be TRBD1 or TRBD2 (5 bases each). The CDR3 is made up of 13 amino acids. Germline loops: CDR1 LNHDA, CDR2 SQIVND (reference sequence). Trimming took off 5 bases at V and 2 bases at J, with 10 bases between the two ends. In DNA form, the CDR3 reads TGTGCCAGTAGTGCCGGGACGACCTACGAGCAGTACTTC. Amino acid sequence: CASSAGTTYEQYF.

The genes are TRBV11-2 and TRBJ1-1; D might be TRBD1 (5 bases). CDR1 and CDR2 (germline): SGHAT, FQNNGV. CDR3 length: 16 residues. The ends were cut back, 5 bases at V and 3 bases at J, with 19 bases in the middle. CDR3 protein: CASSDALQGGDTEAFF. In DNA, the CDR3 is TGTGCCAGCAGCGATGCGTTGCAGGGAGGGGACACTGAAGCTTTCTTT.

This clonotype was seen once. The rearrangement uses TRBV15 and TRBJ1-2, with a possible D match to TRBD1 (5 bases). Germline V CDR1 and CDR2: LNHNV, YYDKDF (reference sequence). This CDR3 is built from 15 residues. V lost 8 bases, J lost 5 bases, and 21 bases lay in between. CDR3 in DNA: TGTGCCACCTTTGGACATAAATCGCGGATATATGGCTACACCTTC. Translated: CATFGHKSRIYGYTF.

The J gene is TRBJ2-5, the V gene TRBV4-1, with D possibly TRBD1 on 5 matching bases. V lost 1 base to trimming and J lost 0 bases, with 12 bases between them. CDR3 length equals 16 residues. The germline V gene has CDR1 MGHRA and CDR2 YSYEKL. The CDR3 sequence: CASSQVPGMYQETQYF. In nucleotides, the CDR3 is TGCGCCAGCAGCCAAGTCCCAGGGATGTACCAAGAGACCCAGTACTTC.